The rows below give T cell receptor beta chains drawn from one sample of a study of shared clonotypes between healthy human individuals. The table came from immunoSEQ multiplex PCR; TCRdb's copy has only in-frame clones and leaves some out. In the table there are over 2 million clones, roughly 95% of which are singletons. The specimen was naive CD4+ T cells sorted from blood. The receptors stem from a young man in good health. Each CDR3 is given without its conserved first and last residue.

j_call | v_call | cdr3_aa
TRBJ2-2 | TRBV29-1 | SAAGLLNTGELF
TRBJ1-1 | TRBV11-2 | ASSPTGAEAF
TRBJ1-4 | TRBV9 | ASSTRGGNEKLF
TRBJ2-7 | TRBV5-1 | ASSPLGGNSYEQY
TRBJ2-7 | TRBV10-2 | ASSQGLEMYEQY
TRBJ2-3 | TRBV7-9 | ASSLQGSSTDTQY
TRBJ2-3 | TRBV15 | ATSRDQTDTQY
TRBJ2-1 | TRBV9 | ASSVTSGVANEQF
TRBJ1-4 | TRBV10-3 | AISAGQLNEKLF
TRBJ2-5 | TRBV18 | ASSPKDGVVVETQY
TRBJ2-7 | TRBV2 | ASSGQINYEQY
TRBJ1-1 | TRBV5-1 | ASSWGQGSNTEAF
TRBJ2-3 | TRBV30 | AWSVRASGTDTQY
TRBJ2-4 | TRBV7-2 | ASSLAGTSGNIQY
TRBJ2-5 | TRBV9 | ASSVERGLTNQETQY
TRBJ2-4 | TRBV27 | ASSSGGMTGWVAKNIQY
TRBJ2-5 | TRBV10-3 | AISNSSQETQY
TRBJ1-1 | TRBV7-9 | ASSLDRGTPEAF
TRBJ1-2 | TRBV5-1 | ARRKGADDNYGYT
TRBJ2-5 | TRBV5-4 | ASSLDPLQETQY
TRBJ1-5 | TRBV2 | ASSLGTGNQPQH
TRBJ2-7 | TRBV11-2 | ASSVTGLAVSEQY
TRBJ2-2 | TRBV19 | ASRTSSNTGELF
TRBJ2-7 | TRBV7-9 | ASSLGVREQY
TRBJ1-2 | TRBV5-1 | ASSLGDSGYT
TRBJ2-7 | TRBV11-2 | ASSLNSGIPHEQY
TRBJ1-1 | TRBV18 | ASSLGTEAF
TRBJ2-7 | TRBV4-3 | ASSQDGRDEQY